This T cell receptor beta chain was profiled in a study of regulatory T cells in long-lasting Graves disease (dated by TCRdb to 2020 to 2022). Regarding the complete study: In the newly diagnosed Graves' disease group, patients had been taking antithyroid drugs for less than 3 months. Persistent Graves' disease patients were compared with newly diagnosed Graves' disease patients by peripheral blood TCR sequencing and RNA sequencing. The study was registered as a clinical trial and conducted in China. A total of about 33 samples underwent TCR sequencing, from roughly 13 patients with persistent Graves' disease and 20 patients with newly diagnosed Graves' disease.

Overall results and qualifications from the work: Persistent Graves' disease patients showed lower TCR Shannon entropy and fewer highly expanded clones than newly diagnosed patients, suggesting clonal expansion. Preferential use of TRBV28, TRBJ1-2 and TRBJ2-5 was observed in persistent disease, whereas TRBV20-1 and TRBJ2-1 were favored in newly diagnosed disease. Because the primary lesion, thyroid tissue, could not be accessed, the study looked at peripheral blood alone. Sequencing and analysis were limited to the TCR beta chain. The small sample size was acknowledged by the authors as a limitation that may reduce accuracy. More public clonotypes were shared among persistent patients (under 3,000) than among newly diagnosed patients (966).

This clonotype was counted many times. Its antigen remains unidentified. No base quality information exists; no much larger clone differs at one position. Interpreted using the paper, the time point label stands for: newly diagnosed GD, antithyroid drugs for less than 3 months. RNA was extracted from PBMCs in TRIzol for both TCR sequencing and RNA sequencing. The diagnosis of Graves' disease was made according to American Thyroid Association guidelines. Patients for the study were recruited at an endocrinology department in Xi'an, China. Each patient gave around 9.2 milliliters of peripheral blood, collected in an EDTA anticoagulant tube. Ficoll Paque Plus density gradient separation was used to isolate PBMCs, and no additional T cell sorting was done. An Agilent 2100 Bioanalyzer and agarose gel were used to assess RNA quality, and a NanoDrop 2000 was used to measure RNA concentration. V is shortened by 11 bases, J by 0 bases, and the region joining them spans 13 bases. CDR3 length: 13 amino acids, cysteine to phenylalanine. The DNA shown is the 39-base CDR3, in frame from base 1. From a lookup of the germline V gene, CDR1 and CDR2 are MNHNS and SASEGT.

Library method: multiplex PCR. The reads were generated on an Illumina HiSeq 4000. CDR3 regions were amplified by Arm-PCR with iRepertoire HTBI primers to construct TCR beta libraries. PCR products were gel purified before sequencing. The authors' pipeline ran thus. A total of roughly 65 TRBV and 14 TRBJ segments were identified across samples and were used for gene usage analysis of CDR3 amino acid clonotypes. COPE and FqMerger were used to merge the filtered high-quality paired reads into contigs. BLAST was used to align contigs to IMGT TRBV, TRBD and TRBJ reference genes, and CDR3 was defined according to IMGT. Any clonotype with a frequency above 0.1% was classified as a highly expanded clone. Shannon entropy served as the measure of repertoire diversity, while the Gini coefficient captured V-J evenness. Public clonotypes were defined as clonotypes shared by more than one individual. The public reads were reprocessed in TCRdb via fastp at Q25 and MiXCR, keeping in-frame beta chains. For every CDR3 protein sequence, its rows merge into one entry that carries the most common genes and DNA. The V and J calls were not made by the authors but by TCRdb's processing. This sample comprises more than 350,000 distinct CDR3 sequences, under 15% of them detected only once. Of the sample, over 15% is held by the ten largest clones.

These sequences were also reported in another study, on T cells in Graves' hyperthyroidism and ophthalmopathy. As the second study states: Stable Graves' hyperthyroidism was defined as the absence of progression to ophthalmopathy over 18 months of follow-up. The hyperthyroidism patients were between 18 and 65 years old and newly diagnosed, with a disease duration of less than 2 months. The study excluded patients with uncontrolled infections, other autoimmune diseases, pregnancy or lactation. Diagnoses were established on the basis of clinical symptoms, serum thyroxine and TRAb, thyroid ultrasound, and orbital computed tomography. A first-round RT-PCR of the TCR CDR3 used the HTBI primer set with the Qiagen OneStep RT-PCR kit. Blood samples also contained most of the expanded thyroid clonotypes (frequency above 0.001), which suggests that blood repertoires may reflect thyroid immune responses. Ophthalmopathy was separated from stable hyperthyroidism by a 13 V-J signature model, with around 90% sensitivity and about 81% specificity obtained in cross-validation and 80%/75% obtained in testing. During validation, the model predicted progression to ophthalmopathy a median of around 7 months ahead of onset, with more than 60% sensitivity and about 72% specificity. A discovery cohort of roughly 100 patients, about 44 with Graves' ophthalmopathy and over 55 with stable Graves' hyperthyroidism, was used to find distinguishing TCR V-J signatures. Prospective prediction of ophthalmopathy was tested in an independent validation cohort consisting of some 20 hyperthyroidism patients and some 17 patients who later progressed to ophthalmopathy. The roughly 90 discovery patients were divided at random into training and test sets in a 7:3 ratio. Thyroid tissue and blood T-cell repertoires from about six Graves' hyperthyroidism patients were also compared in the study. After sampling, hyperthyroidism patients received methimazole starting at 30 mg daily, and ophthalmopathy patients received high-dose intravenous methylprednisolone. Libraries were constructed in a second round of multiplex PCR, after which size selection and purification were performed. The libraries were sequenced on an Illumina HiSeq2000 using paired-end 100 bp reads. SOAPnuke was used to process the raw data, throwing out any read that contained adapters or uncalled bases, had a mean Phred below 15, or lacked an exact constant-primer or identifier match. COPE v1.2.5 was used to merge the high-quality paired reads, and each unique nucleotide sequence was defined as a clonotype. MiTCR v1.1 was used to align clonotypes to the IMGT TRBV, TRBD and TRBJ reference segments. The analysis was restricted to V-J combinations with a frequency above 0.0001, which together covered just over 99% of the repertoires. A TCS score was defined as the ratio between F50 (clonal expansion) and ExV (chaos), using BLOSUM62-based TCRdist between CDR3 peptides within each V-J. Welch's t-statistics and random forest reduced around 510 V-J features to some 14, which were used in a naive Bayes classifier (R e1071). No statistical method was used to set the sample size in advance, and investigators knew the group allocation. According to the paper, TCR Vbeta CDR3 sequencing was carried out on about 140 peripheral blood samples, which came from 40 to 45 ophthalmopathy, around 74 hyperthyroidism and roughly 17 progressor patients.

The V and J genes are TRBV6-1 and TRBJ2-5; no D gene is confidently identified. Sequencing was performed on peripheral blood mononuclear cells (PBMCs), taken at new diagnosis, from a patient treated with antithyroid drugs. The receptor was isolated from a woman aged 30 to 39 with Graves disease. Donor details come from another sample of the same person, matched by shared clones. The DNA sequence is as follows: TGTGCCTCGGTCCCGGCCGACCAAGAGACCCAGTACTTC. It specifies CASVPADQETQYF.